The 6 T cell receptor beta chains below all came from one sample that was sequenced in a study of OX40 agonist ivuxolimab in advanced cancers. Data came from immunoSEQ multiplex PCR; TCRdb stores just in-frame clones and leaves some out. The sample consists of tens of thousands of clones, 75% to 90% of them appearing once. Sequencing used CD4+ or CD8+ T cells sorted from blood, obtained in a trial of the OX40 agonist ivuxolimab. The receptor source for this set is an adult with an advanced solid tumor such as melanoma, head and neck, liver or kidney cancer.

The rearrangement uses TRBV5-1 and TRBJ2-3, with D uncertain. This CDR3 has 14 amino acids. CDR1 and CDR2 (germline): SGHRS, YFSETQ. V gave up 0 bases and J gave up 2 bases, with 7 bases separating them. In nucleotides, the CDR3 is TGCGCCAGCAGCTTGGAACATATCACAGATACGCAGTATTTT. It specifies CASSLEHITDTQYF.

This chain connects TRBV28 to TRBJ2-7; D remains unclear. Trimming took 5 bases from V and 7 from J, leaving 15 bases between them. Germline CDR1 reads MDHEN; CDR2 reads SYDVKM. The CDR3 spans 13 residues. The CDR3 protein is CASSPAVPGEQYF. CDR3 DNA sequence: TGTGCCAGCAGTCCTGCGGTGCCCGGGGAGCAGTACTTC.

The chain joins TRBV18 to TRBJ2-7, with D possibly being TRBD2 (5 bases). This CDR3 is 16 amino acids long. Trimming stripped 3 bases from V and 5 bases from J, with 20 bases between. Germline assignment: CDR1 KGHSH and CDR2 LQKENI. CDR3 loop: CASSPIGGLTYDEQYF. The CDR3 DNA reads TGTGCCAGCTCACCTATCGGCGGACTTACTTACGACGAGCAGTACTTC.

The rearrangement links TRBV27 to TRBJ2-7; unclear D gene. Germline CDR1 reads MNHEY; CDR2 reads SMNVEV (reference sequence). The V and J ends lost 6 bases and 0 bases respectively, with 18 bases between them. The CDR3 is made up of 16 amino acids. The CDR3 DNA sequence: TGTGCCAGCAGCCGCGTAAAGGACCGACTCTCCTACGAGCAGTACTTC. This encodes CASSRVKDRLSYEQYF.

This sequence joins TRBV30 and TRBJ1-5; D is unresolved. This CDR3 contains 14 residues. With 1 base removed from V and 3 bases from J, the gap between germline ends came to 10 bases. CDR1 GTSNPN and CDR2 SVGIG come from the germline V gene (reference sequence). The CDR3 here is CAWSARQFNQPQHF. CDR3 DNA sequence: TGTGCCTGGAGTGCAAGGCAGTTCAATCAGCCCCAGCATTTT.

V and J are TRBV14 and TRBJ1-1; TRBD1 agrees at 8 bases. Trimming at V came to 8 bases and at J to 1 base, leaving 12 bases not matched to a gene. From germline, CDR1 is SGHDN and CDR2 FVKESK. This CDR3 is built from 16 residues. CDR3: CASRYLPGGPNTEAFF. CDR3 nucleotides: TGTGCCAGCCGGTACCTCCCAGGGGGCCCGAACACTGAAGCTTTCTTT.